This TCR beta chain was sequenced during a study of blood T cell repertoires in COVID-19. Whole-study context: Both acute and convalescent COVID-19 samples were obtained from the United States, Italy and Spain. In each case, the material was cDNA or gDNA derived from T cells, B-cell-depleted T cells, or PBMCs.

How the authors handled the data: The assay estimated nucleated cells by amplifying reference gene primers. Clones were sequenced by immunoSEQ multiplex PCR, and TCRdb holds only the in-frame ones, with some missing. The V and J calls and clone size were taken over from that table, and D and trimming were inferred from the DNA. Of hundreds of thousands of clones in the sample, approximately 89% were seen once. V was cut by 10 bases and J by 4 bases, with 19 bases left in between. Germline V CDR1 and CDR2: SGHTA, FQGTGA. The CDR3 has 14 residues. The chain has TRBV7-3 and TRBJ1-1; weak D call: TRBD1 (6 bases). The TCR comes from a woman in her sixties or seventies with COVID-19, enrolled during active disease. Input material: peripheral blood. This CDR3 reads CATSRGRGTTEAFF. The CDR3 nucleotides are TGTGCCACCAGTCGGGGCAGGGGAACCACTGAAGCTTTCTTT. The complete variable domain, with remaining parts taken from reference TRBV7-3 and TRBJ1-1, reads GAGVSQTPSNKVTEKGKYVELRCDPISGHTALYWYRQSLGQGPEFLIYFQGTGAADDSGLPNDRFFAVRPEGSVSTLKIQRTERGDSAVYLCATSRGRGTTEAFFGQGTRLTVV.